Each of the 17 T cell receptor beta chains below was sequenced from the same sample in a study of tumor-infiltrating lymphocytes in oesophageal squamous cell carcinoma. MiXCR, applied by TCRdb to the PCR reads, yields one record per CDR3 protein. The sample comprises approximately 15,000 distinct CDR3 sequences, less than 60% of which are singletons, and 14% rests with the top ten. The sequenced sample consisted of blood. The source of these receptors is a male donor with esophageal squamous cell carcinoma.

This clonotype is labeled as medium-sized. The chain carries TRBV24-1 and TRBJ1-6; maybe TRBD1 (5 bases). The CDR3 loop spans 13 amino acids. The germline V and J ends were trimmed by 6 bases and 7 bases, with 9 bases remaining between them. Germline V CDR1 and CDR2: KGHDR, SFDVKD. This chain's CDR3 is CATSNGGNSPLHF. CDR3 bases: TGTGCCACCAGTAACGGGGGGAATTCACCCCTCCACTTT.

This clonotype is classed as medium-sized. This chain links TRBV24-1 with TRBJ2-5; weak D call: TRBD2 (5 bases). Germline V gene lookup returns CDR1 KGHDR and CDR2 SFDVKD. Trimming pared 0 bases from V and 4 bases from J, leaving 11 bases between. This CDR3 is 15 amino acids long. The DNA of the CDR3 is TGTGCCACCAGTGATTTGCTTCTGGCGGGAGAGACCCAGTACTTC. It is translated as CATSDLLLAGETQYF.

The V gene is TRBV7-3, the J gene TRBJ2-2; 8 bases match TRBD1. The CDR3 runs 15 residues. CDR1 and CDR2 (germline): SGHTA, FQGTGA. V was pared by 5 bases and J by 4 bases, with 6 bases of the junction left unmatched. The CDR3 region has the DNA TGTGCCAGCAGCCTTGACAGGGGCGGCACCGGGGAGCTGTTTTTT. The encoded protein is CASSLDRGGTGELFF. Full variable domain (remainder filled in from reference TRBV7-3 and TRBJ2-2): GAGVSQTPSNKVTEKGKYVELRCDPISGHTALYWYRQSLGQGPEFLIYFQGTGAADDSGLPNDRFFAVRPEGSVSTLKIQRTERGDSAVYLCASSLDRGGTGELFFGEGSRLTVL.

The chain has TRBV6-1 and TRBJ2-5; TRBD2 aligns across 10 bases. The J call may be in error: the DNA end matches TRBJ2-1 better. Per germline, CDR1 MNHNS and CDR2 SASEGT. The CDR3 has 18 residues. CDR3 sequence reads: CASSEWPSGSGIQETQFF. The CDR3 DNA reads TGTGCCAGCAGTGAATGGCCTAGCGGGAGCGGGATCCAAGAGACCCAGTTCTTC.

Many counts were recorded for this clonotype. V and J are TRBV24-1 and TRBJ2-7; no clear D gene. CDR1 is KGHDR, CDR2 SFDVKD, per germline. The length of the CDR3 is 12 residues. The ends were cut back, 4 bases at V and 7 bases at J, with 10 bases in the middle. CDR3 in DNA: TGTGCCACCAGTGAGTCTAGAGGTGAGCAGTACTTC. Its translation: CATSESRGEQYF.

This clonotype has just a few counts. The chain has TRBV7-2 and TRBJ2-5, with 13 bases matching TRBD2. CDR3 length: 16 residues. The junction had 7 bases not matched to a gene; V was cut back by 4 bases and J by 5 bases. Germline V lookup: CDR1 SGHTA, CDR2 FQGNSA. The CDR3 region is CASSSRLAGGHETQYF. CDR3 DNA sequence: TGTGCCAGCAGCTCTCGACTAGCGGGAGGTCACGAGACCCAGTACTTC.

This clonotype was seen repeatedly, ten times or more. This chain uses TRBV2 with TRBJ1-2; TRBD1 might be the D (6 bases). The V gene lost 8 bases and the J gene lost 2 bases, with 6 bases spanning the gap. Germline CDR1 is SNHLY and CDR2 is FYNNEI. The CDR3 covers 11 residues. This CDR3 reads CASDRNYGYTF. CDR3 coding DNA: TGTGCCAGCGACAGGAACTATGGCTACACCTTC.

This chain joins TRBV11-2 and TRBJ1-5, with D possibly being TRBD1 (5 bases). Trimming shortened V by 5 bases and J by 4 bases, and 9 bases separated the two germline ends. This CDR3 region has 13 residues. The germline gives CDR1 SGHAT, CDR2 FQNNGV. CDR3 amino acids: CASSGGPNQPQHF. Here the CDR3 DNA reads TGTGCCAGCAGCGGGGGTCCGAATCAGCCCCAGCATTTT. Full variable domain (remainder filled in from reference TRBV11-2 and TRBJ1-5): EAGVAQSPRYKIIEKRQSVAFWCNPISGHATLYWYQQILGQGPKLLIQFQNNGVVDDSQLPKDRFSAERLKGVDSTLKIQPAKLEDSAVYLCASSGGPNQPQHFGDGTRLSIL.

This clonotype came up many times. This chain uses TRBV4-1 with TRBJ1-1; D gene ambiguous. The ends were cut back, 2 bases at V and 0 bases at J, with 7 bases in the middle. The germline V gene has CDR1 MGHRA and CDR2 YSYEKL. The CDR3 extends over 14 amino acids. CDR3 bases: TGCGCCAGCAGCCAACAGGTGGTGAACACTGAAGCTTTCTTT. Translation: CASSQQVVNTEAFF.

Ten or more counts support this clonotype. The chain has TRBV6-1 and TRBJ1-5; D unclear. Germline V gives CDR1 MNHNS, CDR2 SASEGT. V was shortened by 4 bases and J by 4 bases, with 8 bases between the two germline ends. CDR3 length equals 13 residues. CDR3 bases: TGTGCCAGCAGTGCGGGAGGGAATCAGCCCCAGCATTTT. Its translation: CASSAGGNQPQHF.

The rearrangement joins TRBV7-2 to TRBJ1-1, with D tentatively TRBD1 (6 bases). V shed 1 base and J shed 6 bases, with 12 bases lying between them. CDR1 and CDR2 from the germline V gene are SGHTA and FQGNSA. The CDR3 runs 14 residues. In DNA, the CDR3 is TGTGCCAGCAGCTTAGACAGGGATACCGCTGAAGCTTTCTTT. Translating gives CASSLDRDTAEAFF.

The J gene is TRBJ2-7, the V gene TRBV7-2, with a weak D call TRBD2 (5 bases). Trimming took off 4 bases at V and 3 bases at J, with 13 bases between the two ends. Germline CDR1 and CDR2: SGHTA and FQGNSA. The CDR3 sequence is 14 residues long. The CDR3 spells CASSSGLGYYEQYF. DNA for the CDR3: TGTGCCAGCAGCTCTGGACTCGGCTACTACGAGCAGTACTTC.

V usage is TRBV2 and J usage is TRBJ2-5; perhaps TRBD1 as D (7 bases). The CDR3 sequence is 15 residues long. Germline V gene lookup returns CDR1 SNHLY and CDR2 FYNNEI. Trimming pared 7 bases from V and 11 bases from J, leaving 26 bases between. CDR3 amino acids: CASIVGGQSPAGQYF. CDR3 nucleotide sequence: TGTGCCAGCATCGTAGGGGGACAGTCCCCTGCGGGGCAGTACTTC.

The rearrangement links TRBV11-1 to TRBJ2-1; tentatively, D is TRBD1 (5 bases). The germline CDR1 and CDR2 sequences are SGHAT and FQDESV (reference sequence). The ends were cut back, 4 bases at V and 8 bases at J, with 18 bases in the middle. There are 15 residues in the CDR3. DNA of the CDR3: TGTGCCAGCAGCTCGGACCTTGGCTGGGGCGATGAGCAGTTCTTC. It yields the protein CASSSDLGWGDEQFF.

This clonotype was seen repeatedly, ten times or more. The chain couples TRBV19 to TRBJ2-7; 7 bases fit TRBD1. Germline lookup yields CDR1 LNHDA and CDR2 SQIVND (reference sequence). The ends lost 3 bases at V and 2 bases at J; junction bases unmatched: 4. The CDR3 totals 14 residues. CDR3 in DNA: TGTGCCAGTAGTATCACAGGGGACCCCTACGAGCAGTACTTC. Its translation: CASSITGDPYEQYF. Looking up the rest from reference TRBV19 and TRBJ2-7 gives the full variable domain: DGGITQSPKYLFRKEGQNVTLSCEQNLNHDAMYWYRQDPGQGLRLIYYSQIVNDFQKGDIAEGYSVSREKKESFPLTVTSAQKNPTAFYLCASSITGDPYEQYFGPGTRLTVT.

V is TRBV6-2 or TRBV6-3 and J is TRBJ2-1, with 10 bases aligning to TRBD2. J was trimmed by 7 bases and V by 5 bases; bases with no gene match: 14. This CDR3 contains 17 residues. The germline CDR1 and CDR2 sequences are MNHEY and SVGEGT. The CDR3 protein is CASSGTSDTFRGNEQFF. CDR3 DNA sequence: TGTGCCAGCAGTGGGACTAGCGACACCTTTAGAGGTAATGAGCAGTTCTTC.

The rearrangement joins TRBV6-2 or TRBV6-3 to TRBJ1-4; D might be TRBD1 (5 bases). CDR1 MNHEY and CDR2 SVGEGT come from the germline V gene. The V end lost 0 bases, the J end lost 1 base, and 6 bases lay between the germline ends. The CDR3 is 15 amino acids. CDR3 sequence reads: CASSYSGLTNEKLFF. The CDR3 bases are TGTGCCAGCAGTTACTCGGGACTAACTAATGAAAAACTGTTTTTT.